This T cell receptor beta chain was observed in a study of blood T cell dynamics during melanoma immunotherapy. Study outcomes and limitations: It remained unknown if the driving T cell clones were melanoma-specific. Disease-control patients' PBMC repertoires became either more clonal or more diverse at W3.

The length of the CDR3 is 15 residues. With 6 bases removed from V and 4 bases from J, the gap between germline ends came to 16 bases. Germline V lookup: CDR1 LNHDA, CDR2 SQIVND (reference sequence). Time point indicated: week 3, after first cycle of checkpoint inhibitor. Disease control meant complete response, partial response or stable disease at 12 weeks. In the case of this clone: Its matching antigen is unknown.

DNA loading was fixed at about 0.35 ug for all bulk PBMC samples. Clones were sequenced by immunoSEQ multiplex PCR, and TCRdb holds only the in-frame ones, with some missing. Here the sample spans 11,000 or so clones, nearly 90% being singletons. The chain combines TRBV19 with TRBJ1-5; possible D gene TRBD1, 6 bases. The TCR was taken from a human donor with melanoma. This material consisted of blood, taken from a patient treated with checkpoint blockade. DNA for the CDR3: TGTGCCAGTAGCGACAACAGGGTCCGGAATCAGCCCCAGCATTTT. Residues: CASSDNRVRNQPQHF.